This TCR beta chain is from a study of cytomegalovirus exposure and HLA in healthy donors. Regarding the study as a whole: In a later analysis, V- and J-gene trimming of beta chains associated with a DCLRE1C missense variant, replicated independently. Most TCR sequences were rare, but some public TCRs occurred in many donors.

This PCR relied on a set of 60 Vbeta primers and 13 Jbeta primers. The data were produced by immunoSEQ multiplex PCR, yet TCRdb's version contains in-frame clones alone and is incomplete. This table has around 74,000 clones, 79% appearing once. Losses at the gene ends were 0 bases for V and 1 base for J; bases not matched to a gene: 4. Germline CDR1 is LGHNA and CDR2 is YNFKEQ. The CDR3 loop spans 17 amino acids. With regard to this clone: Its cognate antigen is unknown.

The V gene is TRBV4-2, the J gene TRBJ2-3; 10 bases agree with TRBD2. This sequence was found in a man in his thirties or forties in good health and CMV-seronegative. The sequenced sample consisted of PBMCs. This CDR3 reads CASSQDLGTSGTDTQYF. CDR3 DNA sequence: TGTGCCAGCAGCCAAGATCTCGGGACTAGCGGCACAGATACGCAGTATTTT.